Presented here are 5 T cell receptor beta chains from one specimen sequenced in a study of blood T cell repertoires in COVID-19. The repertoire was sequenced with immunoSEQ multiplex PCR; TCRdb's copy has only in-frame clones and lacks some. The table has just over 250,000 clones, roughly 88% seen once. Source material: peripheral blood. The receptors shown here come from a woman in her 70s with COVID-19, enrolled during active disease.

This sequence joins TRBV5-4 and TRBJ1-4; 7 nucleotides match TRBD1. The J segment lost 2 bases and the V segment lost 4 bases, leaving 14 bases of the junction unmatched. Germline loops: CDR1 SGHNT, CDR2 YYREEE (reference sequence). The CDR3 is 18 residues long. The CDR3 spells CASSPGPMTGSTNEKLFF. DNA of the CDR3: TGTGCCAGCAGCCCTGGCCCCATGACAGGGTCGACTAATGAAAAACTGTTTTTT.

A few counts support this clone. J is TRBJ2-1 and V is TRBV3-1 (or the pseudogene TRBV3-2), with D maybe TRBD1 (5 bases). The V and J ends lost 5 bases and 7 bases respectively, with 18 bases between them. Germline V gives CDR1 LGHDT, CDR2 YNNKEL (reference sequence). The CDR3 sequence is 15 residues long. The CDR3 region has the DNA TGTGCCAGCAGCAAGGGGTCCGGTAAGACAAATGAGCAGTTCTTC. As protein: CASSKGSGKTNEQFF.

V is TRBV12-3 or TRBV12-4 and J is TRBJ2-7, with 7 bases lining up with TRBD1. The CDR3 is 13 amino acids. J was trimmed by 3 bases and V by 5 bases; bases with no gene match: 4. The CDR3 bases are TGTGCCAGCAGTACCGGGACAGTCTACGAGCAGTACTTC. Amino acids: CASSTGTVYEQYF.

The CDR3 coding sequence is TGTGCCAGCAGAGCCGCCTCAGATACGCAGTATTTT. This sequence encodes CASRAASDTQYF. The J gene is TRBJ2-3, the V gene TRBV2; D remains ambiguous. The CDR3 is 12 amino acids. CDR1 and CDR2 from the germline V gene are SNHLY and FYNNEI. Trimming took off 6 bases at V and 4 bases at J, with 8 bases between the two ends.

This clone was picked up one time. The rearrangement joins TRBV21-1 to TRBJ2-7; the table calls TRBD1, which could not be checked here. TRBV21-1 is a pseudogene. The CDR3 loop spans 14 amino acids. Here the CDR3 reads CASKRTGLVHEQYF. The CDR3 nucleotides are TGTGCCAGCAAACGGACAGGGCTAGTACACGAGCAGTACTTC.